This T cell receptor beta chain was retrieved from a study of blood T cell repertoires in COVID-19. For the study at large: T cells, B-cell-depleted T cells, or PBMCs provided the cDNA or gDNA that served as material.

Using immunoSEQ multiplex PCR, the repertoire was profiled, and TCRdb retains in-frame clones only, with some absent. The table shows 150,000 to 180,000 clones, with 70% to 85% occurring only once. This CDR3 has 15 residues. V was cut by 7 bases and J by 0 bases, with 14 bases left in between. The germline V gene has CDR1 WSHSY and CDR2 SAAADI. V usage is TRBV10-2 and J usage is TRBJ2-3, with a possible D match to TRBD1 (6 bases). The sequence came from a woman in her fifties or sixties with acute or convalescent COVID-19. Material: peripheral blood. The CDR3 DNA is TGCGCCAGCACATTACTGCAGGGGAGCACAGATACGCAGTATTTT. The encoded protein is CASTLLQGSTDTQYF.